This record looks at one T cell receptor (beta chain) sequence and its context. The antigen is unknown. This entry comes from a study of PD-1 blockade in classical Hodgkin lymphoma. The wider study: Nivolumab was given intravenously to patients at 3 mg/kg every 2 weeks. Study results and caveats: Prior to therapy, complete responders displayed diversity much like that of newly diagnosed patients.

Every single patient, without exception, relapsed after autologous stem cell transplantation, and brentuximab vedotin exposure varied. CDR1 and CDR2 (germline): ENHRY, SYGVKD. V lost 6 bases and J lost 2; bases outside the gene matches: 14. The CDR3 extends over 17 amino acids. Only in-frame clones appear in the TCRdb table, and some are missing; sequencing was by immunoSEQ multiplex PCR. The sample shows roughly 140,000 clones, less than 80% of them seen only once. Here the sequenced sample was peripheral blood mononuclear cells (PBMCs), taken before the second cycle of nivolumab. This clonotype was obtained from a human donor with classical Hodgkin lymphoma. The chain recombines TRBV10-3 with TRBJ1-2; 8 bases map to TRBD1. The CDR3 here is CAIRPAGGARKNYGYTF. The CDR3 DNA reads as TGTGCCATCAGGCCAGCAGGGGGCGCTAGAAAGAACTATGGCTACACCTTC.